These T cell receptor beta chains were read from a single sample in a study of cytomegalovirus exposure and HLA in healthy donors. Produced via immunoSEQ multiplex PCR; TCRdb's table is partial and in-frame only. Of around 40,000 clones listed, 50% to 75% are singletons. Sequenced: PBMCs. The receptors were sampled from a human donor in good health. CDR3s include the opening cysteine and the closing phenylalanine or tryptophan. D genes are given only for firm matches. Rows give clone size only sometimes, using once, few, many, or a class for an expanded clone.

clone size: -
CDR3 length: 15
J gene: TRBJ1-5
D gene: -
V gene: TRBV6-1
CDR3 protein: CASSELYAADQPQHF
CDR3 DNA: TGTGCCAGCAGTGAACTTTATGCAGCGGATCAGCCCCAGCATTTT

clone size: few
CDR3 length: 13
J gene: TRBJ1-1
D gene: -
V gene: TRBV2
CDR3 protein: CASSKDTHTEAFF
CDR3 DNA: TGTGCCAGCAGTAAGGACACCCACACTGAAGCTTTCTTT

clone size: -
CDR3 length: 15
J gene: TRBJ2-1
D gene: TRBD2
V gene: TRBV2
CDR3 protein: CASSEGAGGPGEQFF
CDR3 DNA: TGTGCCAGCAGTGAAGGGGCGGGGGGGCCAGGTGAGCAGTTCTTC

clone size: few
CDR3 length: 13
J gene: TRBJ2-7
D gene: -
V gene: TRBV7-9
CDR3 protein: CASSQGRLAEQYF
CDR3 DNA: TGTGCCAGCAGTCAGGGGCGACTCGCCGAGCAGTACTTC

clone size: -
CDR3 length: 14
J gene: TRBJ1-2
D gene: -
V gene: TRBV4-1
CDR3 protein: CASSQAGMHYGYTF
CDR3 DNA: TGCGCCAGCAGCCAAGCAGGGATGCACTATGGCTACACCTTC

clone size: few
CDR3 length: 13
J gene: TRBJ1-6
D gene: -
V gene: TRBV6-5
CDR3 protein: CASSYSARSPLHF
CDR3 DNA: TGTGCCAGCAGTTACTCGGCCCGCTCACCCCTCCACTTT

clone size: -
CDR3 length: 15
J gene: TRBJ1-2
D gene: -
V gene: TRBV5-1
CDR3 protein: CASSSLEQGQYGYTF
CDR3 DNA: TGCGCCAGCAGCTCCCTCGAACAGGGCCAGTATGGCTACACCTTC

clone size: once
CDR3 length: 17
J gene: TRBJ2-2
D gene: TRBD2
V gene: TRBV5-4
CDR3 protein: CASSLKRGAGGTGELFF
CDR3 DNA: TGTGCCAGCAGCTTAAAGCGGGGGGCCGGAGGCACCGGGGAGCTGTTTTTT

clone size: few
CDR3 length: 17
J gene: TRBJ2-3
D gene: TRBD1
V gene: TRBV28
CDR3 protein: CASSPQRTGGYTDTQYF
CDR3 DNA: TGTGCCAGCAGTCCGCAACGGACAGGGGGCTACACAGATACGCAGTATTTT

clone size: -
CDR3 length: 15
J gene: TRBJ2-3
D gene: TRBD2
V gene: TRBV29-1
CDR3 protein: CSVEEGLAGADTQYF
CDR3 DNA: TGCAGCGTTGAAGAGGGACTAGCGGGGGCAGATACGCAGTATTTT

clone size: -
CDR3 length: 13
J gene: TRBJ1-2
D gene: -
V gene: TRBV4-1
CDR3 protein: CASSQSEDSGYTF
CDR3 DNA: TGCGCCAGCAGCCAATCAGAGGATAGTGGCTACACCTTC

clone size: -
CDR3 length: 13
J gene: TRBJ1-2
D gene: TRBD1
V gene: TRBV7-9
CDR3 protein: CASSSGQLDGYTF
CDR3 DNA: TGTGCCAGCAGCTCGGGACAGCTGGATGGCTACACCTTC

clone size: -
CDR3 length: 14
J gene: TRBJ2-7
D gene: TRBD1
V gene: TRBV11-1
CDR3 protein: CASSPRTGPYEQYF
CDR3 DNA: TGTGCCAGCAGCCCAAGGACAGGGCCCTACGAGCAGTACTTC

clone size: -
CDR3 length: 15
J gene: TRBJ1-5
D gene: TRBD1
V gene: TRBV15
CDR3 protein: CATRSMGQGYQPQHF
CDR3 DNA: TGTGCCACCAGATCTATGGGACAGGGCTATCAGCCCCAGCATTTT

clone size: -
CDR3 length: 14
J gene: TRBJ1-2
D gene: -
V gene: TRBV6-1
CDR3 protein: CASRPSGVPYGYTF
CDR3 DNA: TGTGCCAGCAGGCCGAGTGGAGTGCCCTATGGCTACACCTTC

clone size: -
CDR3 length: 15
J gene: TRBJ2-7
D gene: TRBD2
V gene: TRBV7-9
CDR3 protein: CASSPLGGSSYEQYF
CDR3 DNA: TGTGCCAGCAGCCCCTTGGGGGGGAGCTCCTACGAGCAGTACTTC

clone size: -
CDR3 length: 11
J gene: TRBJ1-2
D gene: -
V gene: TRBV7-2
CDR3 protein: CASSLLNGYTF
CDR3 DNA: TGTGCCAGCAGCTTATTAAATGGCTACACCTTC

clone size: -
CDR3 length: 14
J gene: TRBJ1-2
D gene: TRBD1
V gene: TRBV28
CDR3 protein: CASLRQGGRSGYTF
CDR3 DNA: TGTGCCAGCCTACGACAGGGGGGCAGATCTGGCTACACCTTC

clone size: -
CDR3 length: 14
J gene: TRBJ2-7
D gene: TRBD1
V gene: TRBV11-1
CDR3 protein: CASTWGTGAYEQYF
CDR3 DNA: TGTGCCAGTACCTGGGGGACAGGGGCCTACGAGCAGTACTTC

clone size: -
CDR3 length: 13
J gene: TRBJ1-6
D gene: -
V gene: TRBV2
CDR3 protein: CASSEVPDSPLHF
CDR3 DNA: TGTGCCAGCAGTGAAGTACCGGATTCACCCCTCCACTTT

clone size: few
CDR3 length: 14
J gene: TRBJ1-6
D gene: -
V gene: TRBV4-1
CDR3 protein: CASSPPHKISPLHF
CDR3 DNA: TGCGCCAGCAGCCCGCCCCACAAGATTTCACCCCTCCACTTT

clone size: -
CDR3 length: 14
J gene: TRBJ1-1
D gene: -
V gene: TRBV5-1
CDR3 protein: CASSLAGGYTEAFF
CDR3 DNA: TGCGCCAGCAGCTTGGCCGGAGGGTACACTGAAGCTTTCTTT

clone size: few
CDR3 length: 11
J gene: TRBJ1-4
D gene: -
V gene: TRBV4-3
CDR3 protein: CASSRGEKLFF
CDR3 DNA: TGCGCCAGCAGCCGAGGGGAAAAACTGTTTTTT

clone size: -
CDR3 length: 17
J gene: TRBJ1-2
D gene: TRBD1
V gene: TRBV28
CDR3 protein: CASSFGRGQGIRYGYTF
CDR3 DNA: TGTGCCAGCAGTTTCGGCAGAGGACAGGGGATTCGCTATGGCTACACCTTC

clone size: few
CDR3 length: 16
J gene: TRBJ2-1
D gene: -
V gene: TRBV5-1
CDR3 protein: CASSLGGTGIYNEQFF
CDR3 DNA: TGCGCCAGCAGCTTGGGCGGCACAGGGATCTACAATGAGCAGTTCTTC

clone size: -
CDR3 length: 16
J gene: TRBJ2-7
D gene: -
V gene: TRBV13
CDR3 protein: CASSRGPGTGNYEQYF
CDR3 DNA: TGTGCCAGCAGCCGTGGGCCCGGGACTGGAAACTACGAGCAGTACTTC

clone size: -
CDR3 length: 16
J gene: TRBJ2-7
D gene: -
V gene: TRBV30
CDR3 protein: CAWRPLQGFRTYEQYF
CDR3 DNA: TGTGCCTGGAGGCCCCTCCAGGGTTTCCGTACGTACGAGCAGTACTTC

clone size: few
CDR3 length: 13
J gene: TRBJ1-2
D gene: -
V gene: TRBV7-2
CDR3 protein: CASSLEQGIGYTF
CDR3 DNA: TGTGCCAGCAGCTTAGAACAGGGCATCGGCTACACCTTC

clone size: -
CDR3 length: 22
J gene: TRBJ1-5
D gene: TRBD1
V gene: TRBV28
CDR3 protein: CASSLFRVVGQGASGLGQPQHF
CDR3 DNA: TGTGCCAGCAGTTTGTTCAGGGTCGTGGGACAGGGGGCATCGGGGTTGGGGCAGCCCCAGCATTTT

clone size: -
CDR3 length: 15
J gene: TRBJ1-1
D gene: -
V gene: TRBV19
CDR3 protein: CASSIRDGMNTEAFF
CDR3 DNA: TGTGCCAGTAGTATCCGGGATGGCATGAACACTGAAGCTTTCTTT

clone size: -
CDR3 length: 14
J gene: TRBJ2-7
D gene: -
V gene: TRBV7-2
CDR3 protein: CASSLRQGPYEQYF
CDR3 DNA: TGTGCCAGCAGCTTACGGCAGGGCCCCTACGAGCAGTACTTC

clone size: -
CDR3 length: 14
J gene: TRBJ1-6
D gene: -
V gene: TRBV9
CDR3 protein: CASSAIAGNSPLHF
CDR3 DNA: TGTGCCAGCAGCGCCATTGCAGGGAATTCACCCCTCCACTTT

clone size: few
CDR3 length: 13
J gene: TRBJ1-1
D gene: -
V gene: TRBV19
CDR3 protein: CATNPVVGAEAFF
CDR3 DNA: TGTGCCACCAACCCTGTGGTAGGGGCTGAAGCTTTCTTT

clone size: -
CDR3 length: 16
J gene: TRBJ2-2
D gene: TRBD2
V gene: TRBV9
CDR3 protein: CASSVDSGGVTGELFF
CDR3 DNA: TGTGCCAGCAGCGTAGATAGCGGGGGGGTCACCGGGGAGCTGTTTTTT

clone size: -
CDR3 length: 14
J gene: TRBJ1-3
D gene: -
V gene: TRBV19
CDR3 protein: CASSIGGQSNTIYF
CDR3 DNA: TGTGCCAGTAGTATAGGTGGACAATCAAACACCATATATTTT

clone size: -
CDR3 length: 13
J gene: TRBJ1-6
D gene: -
V gene: TRBV6-1
CDR3 protein: CATTSGLGSPLHF
CDR3 DNA: TGTGCCACCACGTCAGGGCTAGGTTCACCCCTCCACTTT

clone size: -
CDR3 length: 17
J gene: TRBJ2-7
D gene: -
V gene: TRBV11-2
CDR3 protein: CASSLDRSDSGPYEQYF
CDR3 DNA: TGTGCCAGCAGCTTAGATCGATCGGACAGTGGTCCCTACGAGCAGTACTTC

clone size: -
CDR3 length: 16
J gene: TRBJ1-5
D gene: -
V gene: TRBV4-1
CDR3 protein: CASSQDLGALSQPQHF
CDR3 DNA: TGCGCCAGCAGCCAAGATCTAGGGGCCCTGAGTCAGCCCCAGCATTTT

clone size: -
CDR3 length: 13
J gene: TRBJ2-5
D gene: -
V gene: TRBV4-2
CDR3 protein: CASSQGVGETQYF
CDR3 DNA: TGTGCCAGCAGCCAAGGTGTCGGGGAGACCCAGTACTTC

clone size: -
CDR3 length: 16
J gene: TRBJ1-2
D gene: TRBD1
V gene: TRBV5-6
CDR3 protein: CASSLWTGGFFHGYTF
CDR3 DNA: TGTGCCAGCAGCTTGTGGACAGGGGGCTTTTTCCATGGCTACACCTTC

clone size: -
CDR3 length: 14
J gene: TRBJ2-3
D gene: -
V gene: TRBV30
CDR3 protein: CAWKSWRTSDTQYF
CDR3 DNA: TGTGCCTGGAAGAGTTGGAGAACCTCAGATACGCAGTATTTT

clone size: -
CDR3 length: 14
J gene: TRBJ1-5
D gene: -
V gene: TRBV28
CDR3 protein: CASSVPQGLQPQHF
CDR3 DNA: TGTGCCAGCAGCGTGCCCCAGGGATTACAGCCCCAGCATTTT

clone size: -
CDR3 length: 14
J gene: TRBJ2-7
D gene: -
V gene: TRBV9
CDR3 protein: CASSVGAGSYEQYF
CDR3 DNA: TGTGCCAGCAGCGTAGGGGCAGGGTCCTACGAGCAGTACTTC

clone size: -
CDR3 length: 13
J gene: TRBJ2-7
D gene: -
V gene: TRBV10-3
CDR3 protein: CAISENRDYEQYF
CDR3 DNA: TGTGCCATCAGTGAAAACAGGGACTACGAGCAGTACTTC

clone size: -
CDR3 length: 15
J gene: TRBJ2-3
D gene: TRBD2
V gene: TRBV4-1
CDR3 protein: CASSQVGLGTDTQYF
CDR3 DNA: TGCGCCAGCAGCCAAGTCGGACTAGGCACAGATACGCAGTATTTT

clone size: -
CDR3 length: 16
J gene: TRBJ2-1
D gene: TRBD1
V gene: TRBV5-1
CDR3 protein: CASSFIPGTGDNEQFF
CDR3 DNA: TGCGCCAGCAGCTTCATCCCCGGGACAGGGGACAATGAGCAGTTCTTC

clone size: -
CDR3 length: 15
J gene: TRBJ2-7
D gene: TRBD2
V gene: TRBV7-9
CDR3 protein: CASSSRGLAMDEQYF
CDR3 DNA: TGTGCCAGCAGCTCCCGAGGACTAGCAATGGATGAGCAGTACTTC

clone size: few
CDR3 length: 15
J gene: TRBJ2-7
D gene: TRBD2
V gene: TRBV28
CDR3 protein: CASSSTSGYSYEQYF
CDR3 DNA: TGTGCCAGCAGCTCAACTAGCGGTTACTCCTACGAGCAGTACTTC

clone size: -
CDR3 length: 14
J gene: TRBJ1-5
D gene: TRBD1
V gene: TRBV7-2
CDR3 protein: CASSYRQGSQPQHF
CDR3 DNA: TGTGCCAGCAGCTACCGACAGGGAAGTCAGCCCCAGCATTTT